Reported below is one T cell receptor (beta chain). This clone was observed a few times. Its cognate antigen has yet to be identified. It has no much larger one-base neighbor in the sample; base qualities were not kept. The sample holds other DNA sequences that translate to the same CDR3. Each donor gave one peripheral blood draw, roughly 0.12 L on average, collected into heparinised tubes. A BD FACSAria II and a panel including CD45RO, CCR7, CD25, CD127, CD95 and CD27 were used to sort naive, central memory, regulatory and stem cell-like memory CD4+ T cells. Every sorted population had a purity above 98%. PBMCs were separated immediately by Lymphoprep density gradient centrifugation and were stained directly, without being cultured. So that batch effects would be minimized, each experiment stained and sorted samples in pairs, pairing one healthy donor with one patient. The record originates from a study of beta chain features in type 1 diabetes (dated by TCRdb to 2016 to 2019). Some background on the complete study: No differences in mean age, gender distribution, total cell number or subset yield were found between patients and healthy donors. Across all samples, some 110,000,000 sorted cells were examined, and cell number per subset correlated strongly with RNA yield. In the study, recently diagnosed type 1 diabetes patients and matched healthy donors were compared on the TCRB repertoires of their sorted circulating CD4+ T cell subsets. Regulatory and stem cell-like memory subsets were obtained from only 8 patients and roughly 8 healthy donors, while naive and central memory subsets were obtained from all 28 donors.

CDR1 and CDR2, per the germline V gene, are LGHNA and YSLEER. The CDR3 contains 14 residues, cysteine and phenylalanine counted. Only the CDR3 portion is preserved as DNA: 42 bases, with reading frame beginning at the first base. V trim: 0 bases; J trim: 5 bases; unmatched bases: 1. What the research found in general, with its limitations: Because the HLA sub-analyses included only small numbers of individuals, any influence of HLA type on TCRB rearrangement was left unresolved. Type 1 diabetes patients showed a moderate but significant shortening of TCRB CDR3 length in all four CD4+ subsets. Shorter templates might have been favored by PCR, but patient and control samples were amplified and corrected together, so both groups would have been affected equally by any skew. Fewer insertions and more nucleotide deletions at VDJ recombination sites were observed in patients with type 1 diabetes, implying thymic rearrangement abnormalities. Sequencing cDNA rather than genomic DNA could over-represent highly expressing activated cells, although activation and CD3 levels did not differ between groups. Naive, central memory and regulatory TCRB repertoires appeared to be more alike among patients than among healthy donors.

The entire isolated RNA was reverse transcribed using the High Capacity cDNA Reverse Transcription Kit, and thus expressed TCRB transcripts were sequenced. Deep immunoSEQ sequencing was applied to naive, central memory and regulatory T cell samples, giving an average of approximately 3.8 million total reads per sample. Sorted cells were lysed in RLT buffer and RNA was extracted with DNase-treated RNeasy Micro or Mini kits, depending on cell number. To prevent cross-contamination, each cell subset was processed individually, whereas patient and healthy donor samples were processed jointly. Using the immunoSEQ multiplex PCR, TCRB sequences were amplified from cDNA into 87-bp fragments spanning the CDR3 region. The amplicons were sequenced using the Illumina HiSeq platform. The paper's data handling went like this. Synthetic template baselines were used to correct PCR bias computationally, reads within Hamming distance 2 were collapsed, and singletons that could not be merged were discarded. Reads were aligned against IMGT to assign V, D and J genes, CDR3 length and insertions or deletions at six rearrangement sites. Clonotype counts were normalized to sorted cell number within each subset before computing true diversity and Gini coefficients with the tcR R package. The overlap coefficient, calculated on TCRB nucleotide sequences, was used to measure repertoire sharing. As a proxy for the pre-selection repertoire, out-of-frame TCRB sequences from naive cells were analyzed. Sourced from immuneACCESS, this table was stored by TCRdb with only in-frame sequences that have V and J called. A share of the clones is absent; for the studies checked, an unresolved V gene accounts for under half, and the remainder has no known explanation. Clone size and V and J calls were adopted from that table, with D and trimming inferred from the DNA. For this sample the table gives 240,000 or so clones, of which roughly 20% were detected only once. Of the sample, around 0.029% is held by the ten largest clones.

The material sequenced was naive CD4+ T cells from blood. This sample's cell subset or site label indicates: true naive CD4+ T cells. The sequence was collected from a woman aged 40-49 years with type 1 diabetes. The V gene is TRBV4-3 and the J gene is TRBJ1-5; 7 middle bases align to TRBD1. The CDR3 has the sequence CASSQDRGYQPQHF. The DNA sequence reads TGCGCCAGCAGCCAAGACAGGGGGTATCAGCCCCAGCATTTT.